This TCR beta chain was captured by sequencing in a study of tumor-infiltrating lymphocytes in primary liver carcinoma. Overall study: The neoplasms were of stage T1-T3 N0M0, with dimensions of roughly 4.2 to 10 cm across. Study findings and constraints: Bulk, unsorted sampling meant CD4+ and CD8+ repertoires went uncompared. It was tumor-adjacent and tumor-blood pairs that overlapped less than tumor region pairs did.

Germline assignment: CDR1 SGHAT and CDR2 FQNNGV. This CDR3 contains 15 residues. V lost 5 bases and J lost 12; bases outside the gene matches: 14. RNA isolated from unsorted whole blood supplied the blood RNA, with germline DNA also extracted. TCR beta cDNA came from about 0.45 ug total RNA, primed with a constant-region primer. Libraries of TCR beta came from three nested multiplex PCR rounds with slightly modified ARM-PCR. Amplification in the first two PCR rounds was performed using TRBV1-TRBV30 forward primers and a C-beta reverse primer for approximately 10 cycles each. TCRdb called the multiplex PCR reads again in MiXCR, with one record for every CDR3 protein. The sample carries 330,000 or so distinct CDR3 sequences, about two thirds recorded once. Comments on this clonotype: Its antigen is undetermined.

This chain uses TRBV11-2 with TRBJ2-2; 8 nucleotides agree with TRBD1. The source material was peripheral blood. This TCR derives from a man aged 40-49 years with primary liver carcinoma and hepatitis B virus infection. The CDR3 bases are TGTGCCAGCAGCCTGATGCAGGGGGCCGGCAGGAAGCTGTTTTTT. It codes for CASSLMQGAGRKLFF.